One TCR beta chain is described in this entry. Its recognized antigen is unknown. No quality values exist for individual bases; no much larger clone is one base distant. On a MiSeq, deep resolution sequencing aimed for a depth between 1 in 1 million and 1 in 200,000 T cells, with each clonotype covered approximately 9.2x on average. TCR beta libraries were generated with the immunoSEQ hsTCRB Kit. The original methods were these. Data were analyzed with ImmunoSEQ Data Assistant and ImmunoSEQ Analyzer, with V, D and J genes assigned per IMGT definitions. Clonality, which ranges from 0 to 1, was calculated as one minus the normalized Shannon entropy of productive rearrangement frequencies. Public clonotype analysis was restricted to overrepresented clonotypes comprising at least 0.05% of each patient's repertoire. Repertoires from 10 to 15 age-matched healthy donors in immuneACCESS were used as clonality controls. This immuneACCESS table, as held by TCRdb, lists in-frame sequences with V and J called but not all clones. Of the missing ones, under half trace to an unresolved V gene in checked studies; the others have no known cause. That table gives V, J and clone size, and the DNA gave D and trimming. The sample yields 330,000 or so clones; roughly 71% were counted once. The biggest ten clones account for about 6.7% of the sample.

Trimming removed 6 bases from V and 6 bases from J; the gene matches leave 11 bases unexplained. The CDR3, cysteine through phenylalanine, is 16 amino acids long. The kept DNA is CDR3 alone, 48 bases in frame from the first base. Looking up the germline V gene yields CDR1 KGHSH and CDR2 LQKENI. These data originate in a study of cytotoxic CD8 clonotypes in ibrutinib-treated CLL (dated by TCRdb to about 2021). Background for the entire study: In this cohort, approximately 14 patients were treatment-naive and about a dozen were relapsed/refractory, while approximately 18 had unmutated IGHV. An average of about 250,000 productive templates and 94,082 productive rearrangements was obtained per sample. Cryopreserved peripheral blood mononuclear cells were obtained before treatment, at response, and at either sustained remission or disease progression. Every sample from remission and from progressive disease was obtained while the patients were still on ibrutinib. Of the roughly 81 people in the trial, approximately 26 had longitudinal samples available. Samples at response were collected after a median of approximately twelve months of treatment, with a range of about 6 to 40 months. Partial responses were observed in about 24 patients and complete responses in 2; after a median follow-up of about 69 months, remission was maintained in about 15 patients and progression was observed in 12. Study-wide conclusions, independent of this receptor: Lymph node repertoires were not examined, and the timing of sampling was not matched between patients in sustained remission and those whose disease progressed. Public clonotypes were rare and either shrank or stayed stable during treatment, and the rise in clonality at ibrutinib response reflected expansion of private clonotypes. Baseline clonality exceeded that of age-matched healthy donors and correlated strongly with circulating CD8+ T-cell counts. An increase in clonality was observed at ibrutinib response, with clonality remaining stable during sustained remission and falling back toward baseline at progression.

For TCR beta library preparation, approximately 2 micrograms of genomic DNA was extracted from cryopreserved PBMCs. High-throughput TCR beta sequencing was performed on longitudinal blood samples from CLL patients receiving ibrutinib monotherapy. The patients were enrolled in a single-center, open-label phase 2 trial of ibrutinib monotherapy. Material: PBMCs, obtained after 36 months of ibrutinib treatment. This chain joins TRBV18 to TRBJ1-6; 7 bases in the junction line up with TRBD1. The TCR comes from a human donor with chronic lymphocytic leukemia. The CDR3 here reads CASSRTTGRSNSPLHF. The nucleotide sequence reads as follows: TGTGCCAGCTCTCGTACGACAGGGAGAAGTAATTCACCCCTCCACTTT.